Listed below are T cell receptor beta chains from one sample, sequenced in a study of T cells after yellow fever vaccination. MiXCR, run by TCRdb on the 5' RACE reads, gives a single entry per CDR3 protein. Among 170,000 or so distinct CDR3 sequences listed, roughly 6.4% were seen once. Specimen: CD4+ T cells sorted from PBMCs, collected on the day of the first yellow fever vaccination. Source of these receptors: a man aged 18 to 30 who received the YFV17D yellow fever vaccine. Each CDR3 is given with its conserved first and last residue. Fields, in order: V gene, J gene, clone size, D gene, CDR3 protein, CDR3 DNA. D genes are given only for firm matches. Clone size appears in some rows only: once, few, many, or a class for an expanded clone.

TRBV14,TRBJ2-5,many,-,CASSQRQKETQYF,TGTGCCAGCAGCCAGAGGCAGAAAGAGACCCAGTACTTC
TRBV2,TRBJ2-3,-,TRBD2,CASSGGSGVTDTQYF,TGTGCCAGCAGTGGAGGGAGCGGGGTCACAGATACGCAGTATTTT
TRBV20-1,TRBJ1-4,many,-,CSARGGEKLFF,TGCAGTGCTAGAGGAGGCGAAAAACTGTTTTTT
TRBV5-1,TRBJ2-5,few,-,CASSRDPGETQYF,TGCGCCAGCAGCAGGGACCCGGGAGAGACCCAGTACTTC
TRBV18,TRBJ2-4,many,-,CASSRGIGTQNIQYF,TGTGCCAGCTCACGTGGGATAGGGACCCAAAACATTCAGTACTTC
TRBV20-1,TRBJ1-6,-,-,CSVRLSSYNSPLHF,TGCAGTGTCCGTTTGAGCTCCTATAATTCACCCCTCCACTTT
TRBV7-2,TRBJ2-7,many,TRBD2,CASSSPTSGGSYEQYF,TGTGCCAGCAGCTCGCCGACTAGCGGGGGATCCTACGAGCAGTACTTC
TRBV20-1,TRBJ2-1,-,-,CSAREGIYNEQFF,TGCAGTGCTAGAGAGGGCATCTACAATGAGCAGTTCTTC
TRBV6-1,TRBJ2-3,few,TRBD1,CASSEAGDRADTQYF,TGTGCCAGCAGTGAAGCCGGGGACAGGGCCGATACGCAGTATTTT
TRBV7-2,TRBJ2-3,many,TRBD2,CASSVAPTREATQYF,TGTGCCAGCAGCGTCGCCCCGACCCGGGAGGCTACGCAGTATTTT
TRBV20-1,TRBJ2-3,many,TRBD1,CSARLRGQGNTQYF,TGCAGTGCTAGGCTCAGGGGGCAAGGAAATACGCAGTATTTT
TRBV6-2/TRBV6-3,TRBJ2-5,many,-,CASSSRNRETQYF,TGTGCCAGCAGTTCCAGAAATCGGGAGACCCAGTACTTC
TRBV11-2,TRBJ1-1,-,-,CASREQGFTEAFF,TGTGCCAGCAGAGAACAGGGCTTCACTGAAGCTTTCTTT
TRBV6-1,TRBJ1-2,many,TRBD1,CASRDWGTGTNYGYTF,TGTGCCAGCAGAGACTGGGGGACAGGGACAAACTATGGCTACACCTTC
TRBV4-1,TRBJ2-2,many,TRBD2,CASSLLAGTNTGELFF,TGCGCCAGCAGCCTATTAGCGGGGACGAACACCGGGGAGCTGTTTTTT
TRBV6-4,TRBJ1-1,many,TRBD1,CASRTQDRQGNTEAFF,TGTGCCAGCAGGACCCAGGACAGGCAGGGGAACACTGAAGCTTTCTTT
TRBV5-1,TRBJ2-3,-,TRBD1,CASSYGRQGADTQYF,TGCGCCAGCAGCTACGGTCGACAGGGGGCTGATACGCAGTATTTT
TRBV20-1,TRBJ2-4,few,-,CSAKELAKNIQYF,TGCAGTGCAAAGGAACTAGCCAAAAACATTCAGTACTTC
TRBV5-1,TRBJ1-4,many,TRBD1,CASSGGQVPEKLFF,TGCGCCAGCAGCGGGGGACAGGTCCCTGAAAAACTGTTTTTT
TRBV12-3/TRBV12-4,TRBJ2-3,few,TRBD2,CASSFLRGGAADTQYF,TGTGCCAGCAGTTTCCTCCGCGGGGGGGCAGCCGATACGCAGTATTTT
TRBV20-1,TRBJ1-1,many,-,CSAPSLAEAFF,TGCAGTGCCCCCTCCTTGGCTGAAGCTTTCTTT
TRBV5-1,TRBJ2-1,few,-,CASSPIDSSYNEQFF,TGCGCCAGCAGCCCGATCGATAGCTCCTACAATGAGCAGTTCTTC
TRBV12-3/TRBV12-4,TRBJ2-2,-,-,CASSRITGTGELFF,TGTGCCAGCAGCAGAATCACAGGGACCGGGGAGCTGTTTTTT
TRBV5-1,TRBJ2-1,many,-,CASSPVGLEQFF,TGCGCCAGCAGCCCCGTCGGGCTAGAGCAGTTCTTC